The rows below give T cell receptor beta chains drawn from one sample of a study of patients and donors after allogeneic stem cell transplantation. TCRdb ran MiXCR on the RT-PCR reads and lists one entry per CDR3 protein. This table has 150,000 to 250,000 distinct CDR3 sequences, around 41% appearing once. The sample taken for sequencing was blood, either unsorted or a sorted T cell fraction (not recorded which). These receptors came from a human donor who was either an allogeneic HSCT recipient or a stem cell or donor lymphocyte infusion donor (not recorded which). It is not recorded whose cells these are; they may come from a transplant donor. The CDR3 runs from the conserved cysteine through the conserved F or W. Fields, in order: J gene, V gene, clone size, CDR3 length, D gene, CDR3 protein, CDR3 DNA. D genes are given only for firm matches. A clone size is listed for some rows: how often the clone was seen (once, few, many), or a class if it is expanded.

J: TRBJ2-1
V: TRBV24-1
size: .
length: 16
D: TRBD2
CDR3: CATSDPSGSSYNEQFF
DNA: TGTGCCACCAGTGATCCTAGCGGGAGCTCCTACAATGAGCAGTTCTTC

J: TRBJ2-7
V: TRBV12-3/TRBV12-4
size: few
length: 14
D: TRBD1
CDR3: CASSRTGVSYEQYF
DNA: TGTGCCAGCAGTAGGACAGGGGTCTCCTACGAGCAGTACTTC

J: TRBJ1-2
V: TRBV10-2
size: .
length: 14
D: .
CDR3: CASSESTAYYGYTF
DNA: TGCGCCAGCAGTGAGTCGACAGCCTATTATGGCTACACCTTC

J: TRBJ2-1
V: TRBV9
size: once
length: 17
D: TRBD2
CDR3: CASSVDDAGVAYNEQFF
DNA: TGTGCCAGCAGCGTAGATGATGCGGGAGTAGCCTACAATGAGCAGTTCTTC

J: TRBJ1-2
V: TRBV5-1
size: .
length: 16
D: .
CDR3: CASSLASGPPSYGYTF
DNA: TGCGCCAGCAGCTTGGCCTCAGGGCCGCCGTCGTATGGCTACACCTTC

J: TRBJ1-5
V: TRBV20-1
size: many
length: 17
D: .
CDR3: CSARVPRGGPMNQPQHF
DNA: TGCAGTGCTAGAGTACCCCGCGGGGGTCCGATGAATCAGCCCCAGCATTTT

J: TRBJ1-1
V: TRBV5-6
size: once
length: 14
D: .
CDR3: CASSLRRKNTEAFF
DNA: TGTGCCAGCAGCTTGCGACGTAAGAACACTGAAGCTTTCTTT

J: TRBJ2-7
V: TRBV28
size: .
length: 11
D: .
CDR3: CASSSGGEQYF
DNA: TGTGCCAGCAGCTCAGGCGGTGAGCAGTACTTC

J: TRBJ2-1
V: TRBV12-3/TRBV12-4
size: .
length: 18
D: .
CDR3: CASSSRYVGIGFYNEQFF
DNA: TGTGCCAGCAGTTCCCGTTACGTGGGTATAGGGTTCTACAATGAGCAGTTCTTC

J: TRBJ1-1
V: TRBV7-9
size: few
length: 13
D: .
CDR3: CASSFVGGTEAFF
DNA: TGTGCCAGCAGCTTCGTCGGGGGCACTGAAGCTTTCTTT

J: TRBJ2-7
V: TRBV29-1
size: few
length: 15
D: TRBD2
CDR3: CSVSGARFSGGEQYF
DNA: TGCAGCGTCAGTGGCGCTCGGTTTAGCGGGGGCGAGCAGTACTTC

J: TRBJ2-3
V: TRBV27
size: few
length: 15
D: TRBD1
CDR3: CASPSRDRETDTQYF
DNA: TGTGCCAGTCCGTCCCGGGACAGGGAGACAGATACGCAGTATTTT

J: TRBJ1-4
V: TRBV5-5
size: few
length: 13
D: TRBD1
CDR3: CASQDRGDEKLFF
DNA: TGTGCCAGCCAGGACAGGGGGGATGAAAAACTGTTTTTT

J: TRBJ1-4
V: TRBV6-5
size: few
length: 14
D: .
CDR3: CASSYKRPSEKLFF
DNA: TGTGCCAGCAGTTACAAGAGGCCCAGTGAAAAACTGTTTTTT

J: TRBJ2-1
V: TRBV15
size: few
length: 19
D: .
CDR3: CATSDVLGDPRDPYNEQFF
DNA: TGTGCCACCAGCGATGTTCTGGGCGATCCGCGGGATCCCTACAATGAGCAGTTCTTC

J: TRBJ1-3
V: TRBV4-2
size: .
length: 13
D: .
CDR3: CASGAGRRNTIYF
DNA: TGTGCCAGTGGGGCAGGGAGACGAAACACCATATATTTT

J: TRBJ2-7
V: TRBV2
size: once
length: 14
D: TRBD2
CDR3: CASRGLAATREQYF
DNA: TGTGCCAGCAGGGGACTAGCGGCGACAAGGGAGCAGTACTTC

J: TRBJ2-2
V: TRBV9
size: .
length: 15
D: TRBD2
CDR3: CASSVAWGGAGELFF
DNA: TGTGCCAGCAGCGTAGCTTGGGGAGGGGCCGGGGAGCTGTTTTTT

J: TRBJ2-7
V: TRBV3-1
size: .
length: 15
D: .
CDR3: CASSQGMGGAYEQYF
DNA: TGTGCCAGCAGCCAAGGCATGGGAGGTGCCTACGAGCAGTACTTC

J: TRBJ1-5
V: TRBV12-3/TRBV12-4
size: few
length: 12
D: .
CDR3: CASSPEDQPQHF
DNA: TGTGCCAGCAGTCCAGAGGATCAGCCCCAGCATTTT

J: TRBJ2-7
V: TRBV4-3
size: .
length: 17
D: TRBD2
CDR3: CASSQEVAGALWNEQYF
DNA: TGCGCCAGCAGCCAGGAAGTAGCGGGAGCTCTTTGGAACGAGCAGTACTTC

J: TRBJ1-1
V: TRBV12-3/TRBV12-4
size: .
length: 13
D: .
CDR3: CASSFAVNTEAFF
DNA: TGTGCCAGCAGTTTTGCGGTGAACACTGAAGCTTTCTTT

J: TRBJ2-5
V: TRBV27
size: .
length: 16
D: TRBD2
CDR3: CASSLTLSGGPQTQYF
DNA: TGTGCCAGCAGTTTAACCCTCAGCGGGGGGCCCCAGACCCAGTACTTC

J: TRBJ2-1
V: TRBV15
size: .
length: 13
D: .
CDR3: CATGERLDNEQFF
DNA: TGTGCCACCGGGGAACGGCTAGACAATGAGCAGTTCTTC

J: TRBJ2-1
V: TRBV15
size: .
length: 14
D: .
CDR3: CATSRDPLDNEQFF
DNA: TGTGCCACCAGCAGAGATCCGCTCGATAATGAGCAGTTCTTC

J: TRBJ2-1
V: TRBV4-3
size: .
length: 14
D: .
CDR3: CASSQDNSRNEQFF
DNA: TGCGCCAGCAGCCAAGATAATTCTAGGAATGAGCAGTTCTTC

J: TRBJ2-3
V: TRBV5-1
size: .
length: 16
D: .
CDR3: CASSLGSNRGTDTQYF
DNA: TGCGCCAGCAGCTTGGGAAGTAACAGGGGCACAGATACGCAGTATTTT

J: TRBJ2-3
V: TRBV20-1
size: once
length: 17
D: .
CDR3: CSANPTQRGISTDTQYF
DNA: TGCAGTGCTAACCCAACCCAGAGGGGGATTTCCACAGATACGCAGTATTTT

J: TRBJ2-5
V: TRBV7-9
size: .
length: 12
D: .
CDR3: CASSLGAAGEYF
DNA: TGTGCCAGCAGCTTAGGAGCGGCAGGGGAGTACTTC

J: TRBJ2-7
V: TRBV9
size: .
length: 13
D: .
CDR3: CASSAPGAYEQYF
DNA: TGTGCCAGCAGCGCGCCCGGAGCCTACGAGCAGTACTTC

J: TRBJ1-1
V: TRBV12-3/TRBV12-4
size: .
length: 15
D: TRBD1
CDR3: CASSSDRGQFSEAFF
DNA: TGTGCCAGCAGCTCTGACAGGGGGCAGTTCTCTGAAGCTTTCTTT

J: TRBJ1-3
V: TRBV11-2
size: .
length: 19
D: .
CDR3: CASSLSSLRGPLRGNTIYF
DNA: TGTGCCAGCAGCTTAAGTTCTTTGCGGGGACCTCTAAGGGGAAACACCATATATTTT

J: TRBJ1-2
V: TRBV12-3/TRBV12-4
size: few
length: 12
D: .
CDR3: CASSFGTYGYTF
DNA: TGTGCCAGCAGTTTTGGGACCTATGGCTACACCTTC

J: TRBJ2-5
V: TRBV7-8
size: few
length: 13
D: .
CDR3: CASGPGSQETQYF
DNA: TGTGCCAGCGGTCCTGGAAGTCAAGAGACCCAGTACTTC

J: TRBJ1-1
V: TRBV25-1
size: .
length: 13
D: .
CDR3: CASNSGAGTEAFF
DNA: TGTGCCAGCAATTCAGGGGCCGGAACTGAAGCTTTCTTT

J: TRBJ1-1
V: TRBV27
size: few
length: 15
D: .
CDR3: CASSLPGTANTEAFF
DNA: TGTGCCAGCAGTCTTCCCGGGACGGCGAACACTGAAGCTTTCTTT

J: TRBJ1-2
V: TRBV10-3
size: few
length: 14
D: .
CDR3: CAISTTGTNYGYTF
DNA: TGTGCCATCAGTACGACGGGGACCAACTATGGCTACACCTTC